This T cell receptor beta chain was recovered during a study of blood T cell repertoires in COVID-19. Overall study: Samples taken during acute and convalescent COVID-19 were collected in the United States, Italy and Spain. In each case, the material was cDNA or gDNA derived from T cells, B-cell-depleted T cells, or PBMCs.

Original handling: Estimates of nucleated cell counts were drawn from the amplification of reference gene primers. The repertoire was sequenced with immunoSEQ multiplex PCR; TCRdb's copy has only in-frame clones and lacks some. The V and J calls and clone size are taken from that table; D and trimming were inferred from the DNA. Of a few hundred thousand clones detected, 90% appear once; the ten largest clones hold 2.5% to 3.5%. Trimming took 0 bases from V and 4 from J, leaving 9 bases between them. The CDR3 length is 14 residues. Germline V lookup: CDR1 LGHDT, CDR2 YNNKEL (reference sequence). It was during active infection that Seattle patients were enrolled and then longitudinally followed.

This clonotype was obtained from a woman in her twenties or thirties with COVID-19, enrolled during active disease. The chain couples TRBV3-1 (or the pseudogene TRBV3-2) to TRBJ2-5; maybe TRBD2 (5 bases). The sequenced material came from peripheral blood. CDR3 amino acids: CASSQDYGVETQYF. The CDR3 nucleotides read TGTGCCAGCAGCCAAGATTACGGGGTAGAGACCCAGTACTTC.